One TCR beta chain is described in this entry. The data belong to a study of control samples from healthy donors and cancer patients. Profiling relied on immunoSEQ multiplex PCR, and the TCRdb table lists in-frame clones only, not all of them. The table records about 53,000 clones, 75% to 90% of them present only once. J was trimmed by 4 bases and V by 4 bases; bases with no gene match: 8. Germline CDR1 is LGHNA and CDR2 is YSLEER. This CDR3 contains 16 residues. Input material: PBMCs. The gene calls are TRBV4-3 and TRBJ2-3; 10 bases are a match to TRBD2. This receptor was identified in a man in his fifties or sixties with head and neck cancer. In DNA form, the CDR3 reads TGCGCCAGCAGCCGAGAAGCGGGGGGGATGGCAGATACGCAGTATTTT. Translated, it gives CASSREAGGMADTQYF.